This T cell receptor (beta chain) was captured in a study of lymphopenia after photon versus proton radiotherapy. Study results and limitations: Post-nadir diversity loss with photons came from oligoclonal expansion, particularly CD8+ Temra cells. Relative stability marked proton patients; photon patients lost diversity and naive cells.

To note about this clone: Antigen specificity is unknown.

Sequencing was performed with immunoSEQ multiplex PCR; in TCRdb, only in-frame clones are kept and a portion is missing. This repertoire shows about 35,000 clones, about 94% found once; its top ten account for 15%. The CDR3 length is 16 residues. Per the germline V gene, CDR1 is WSHSY and CDR2 is SAAADI. Trimming cost V 3 bases and J 0 bases, with 9 bases left between them. The chain carries TRBV10-2 and TRBJ2-6, with D unclear. The sample consisted of peripheral blood, taken from a patient treated with photon-based radiotherapy. This clonotype was obtained from a man between 60 and 75 years old with cholangiocarcinoma. The CDR3 DNA is TGCGCCAGCAGTGATTCAGGTGCCTCTGGGGCCAACGTCCTGACTTTC. Protein sequence: CASSDSGASGANVLTF.